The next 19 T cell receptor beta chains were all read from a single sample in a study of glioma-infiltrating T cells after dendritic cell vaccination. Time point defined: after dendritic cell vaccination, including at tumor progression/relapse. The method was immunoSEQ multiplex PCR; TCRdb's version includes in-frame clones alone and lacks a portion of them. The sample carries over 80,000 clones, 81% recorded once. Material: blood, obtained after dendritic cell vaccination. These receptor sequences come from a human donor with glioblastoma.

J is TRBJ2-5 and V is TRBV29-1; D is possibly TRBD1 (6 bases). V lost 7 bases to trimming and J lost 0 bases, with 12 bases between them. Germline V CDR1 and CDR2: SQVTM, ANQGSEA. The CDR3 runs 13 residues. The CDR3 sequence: CSAEDRYQETQYF. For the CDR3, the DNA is TGCAGCGCCGAAGACAGGTACCAAGAGACCCAGTACTTC. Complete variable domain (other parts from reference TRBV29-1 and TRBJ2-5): SAVISQKPSRDICQRGTSLTIQCQVDSQVTMMFWYRQQPGQSLTLIATANQGSEATYESGFVIDKFPISRPNLTFSTLTVSNMSPEDSSIYLCSAEDRYQETQYFGPGTRLLVL.

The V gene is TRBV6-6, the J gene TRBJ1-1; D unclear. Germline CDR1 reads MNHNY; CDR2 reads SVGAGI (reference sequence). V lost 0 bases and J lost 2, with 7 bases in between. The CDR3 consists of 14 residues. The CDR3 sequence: CASSYSTVNTEAFF. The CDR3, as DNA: TGTGCCAGCAGTTACTCTACGGTAAACACTGAAGCTTTCTTT.

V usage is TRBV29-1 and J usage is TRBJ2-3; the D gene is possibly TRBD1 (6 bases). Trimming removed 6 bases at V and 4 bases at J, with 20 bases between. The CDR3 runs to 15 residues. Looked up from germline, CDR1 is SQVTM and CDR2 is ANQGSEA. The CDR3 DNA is TGCAGCGTCTCCCTGGACAGTGGTCGGGCAGATACGCAGTATTTT. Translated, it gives CSVSLDSGRADTQYF.

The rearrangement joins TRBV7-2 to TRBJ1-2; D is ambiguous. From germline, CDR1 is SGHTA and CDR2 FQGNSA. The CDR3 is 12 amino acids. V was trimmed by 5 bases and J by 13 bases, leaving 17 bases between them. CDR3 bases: TGTGCCAGCAGCCCGGATAACGTCGGGTGCACCTTC. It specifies CASSPDNVGCTF.

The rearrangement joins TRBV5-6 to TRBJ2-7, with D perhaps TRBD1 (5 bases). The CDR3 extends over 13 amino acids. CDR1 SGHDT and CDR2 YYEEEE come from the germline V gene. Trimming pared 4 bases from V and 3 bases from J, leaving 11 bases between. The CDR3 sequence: CASSLDSDYEQYF. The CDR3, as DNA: TGTGCCAGCAGCCTAGACAGCGACTACGAGCAGTACTTC.

CDR3 protein: CASSLRDLGTGTEAFF. Here the CDR3 DNA reads TGTGCCAGCAGCTTAAGAGACCTGGGTACAGGCACTGAAGCTTTCTTT. This rearrangement joins TRBV11-1 to TRBJ1-1, with D perhaps TRBD1 (5 bases). The germline CDR1 and CDR2 sequences are SGHAT and FQDESV (reference sequence). The CDR3 runs to 16 residues. Trimming removed 2 bases from V and 4 bases from J, with 17 bases in between.

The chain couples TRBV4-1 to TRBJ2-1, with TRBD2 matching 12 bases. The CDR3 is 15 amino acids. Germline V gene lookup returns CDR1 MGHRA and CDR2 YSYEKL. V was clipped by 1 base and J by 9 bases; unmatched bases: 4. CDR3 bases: TGCGCCAGCAGCCAAGTGTCTAGCGGGAGGGGTGAGCAGTTCTTC. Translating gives CASSQVSSGRGEQFF.

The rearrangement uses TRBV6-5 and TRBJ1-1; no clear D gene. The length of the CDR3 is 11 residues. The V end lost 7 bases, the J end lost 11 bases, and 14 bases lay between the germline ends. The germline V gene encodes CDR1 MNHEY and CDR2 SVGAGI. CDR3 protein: CASTRSGKAFF. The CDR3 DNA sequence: TGTGCCAGCACCCGATCGGGGAAGGCTTTCTTT.

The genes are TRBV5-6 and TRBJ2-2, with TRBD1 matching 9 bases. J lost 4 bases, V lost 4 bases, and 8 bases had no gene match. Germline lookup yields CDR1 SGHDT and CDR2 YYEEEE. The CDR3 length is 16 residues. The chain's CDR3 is CASSLRDRVGTGELFF. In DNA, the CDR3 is TGTGCCAGCAGCCTCCGGGACAGGGTTGGCACCGGGGAGCTGTTTTTT. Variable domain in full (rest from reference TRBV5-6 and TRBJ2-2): DAGVTQSPTHLIKTRGQQVTLRCSPKSGHDTVSWYQQALGQGPQFIFQYYEEEERQRGNFPDRFSGHQFPNYSSELNVNALLLGDSALYLCASSLRDRVGTGELFFGEGSRLTVL.

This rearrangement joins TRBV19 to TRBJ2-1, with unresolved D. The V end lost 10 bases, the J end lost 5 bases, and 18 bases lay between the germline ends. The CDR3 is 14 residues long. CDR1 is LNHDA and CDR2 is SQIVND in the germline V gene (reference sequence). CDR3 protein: CATRQPGGDNEQFF. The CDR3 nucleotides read TGTGCCACCCGCCAGCCCGGTGGAGACAATGAGCAGTTCTTC.

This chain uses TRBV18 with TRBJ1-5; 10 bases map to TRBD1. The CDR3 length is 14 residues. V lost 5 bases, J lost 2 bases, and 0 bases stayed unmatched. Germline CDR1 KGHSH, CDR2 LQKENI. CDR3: CASSGTGGNQPQHF. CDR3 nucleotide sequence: TGTGCCAGCTCAGGGACAGGGGGCAATCAGCCCCAGCATTTT.

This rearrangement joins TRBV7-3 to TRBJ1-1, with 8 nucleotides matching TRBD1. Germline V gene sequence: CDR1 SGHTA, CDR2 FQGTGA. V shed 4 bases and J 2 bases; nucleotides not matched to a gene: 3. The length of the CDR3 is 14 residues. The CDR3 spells CASSSGQGNTEAFF. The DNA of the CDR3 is TGTGCCAGCAGCTCCGGACAGGGTAACACTGAAGCTTTCTTT.

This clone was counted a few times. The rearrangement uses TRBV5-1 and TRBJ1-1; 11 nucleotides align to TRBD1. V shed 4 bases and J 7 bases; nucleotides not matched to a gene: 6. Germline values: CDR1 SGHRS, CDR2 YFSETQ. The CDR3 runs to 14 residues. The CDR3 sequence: CASSTWTGGIEAFF. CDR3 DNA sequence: TGCGCCAGCAGCACCTGGACAGGGGGCATTGAAGCTTTCTTT.

In nucleotides, the CDR3 is TGTGCCAGCGGACTTGGTCAGGGGAGCAAGCCCCAGCATTTT. Translation: CASGLGQGSKPQHF. The chain is built from TRBV2 and TRBJ1-5; D possibly corresponds to TRBD1 (6 bases). The CDR3 consists of 14 residues. The germline gives CDR1 SNHLY, CDR2 FYNNEI. Trimming removed 8 bases at V and 8 bases at J, with 19 bases between.

The CDR3 DNA follows: TGTGCCAGCAGTTACTCGGACAGGGGGCTCGTTGGCTACACCTTC. The encoded protein is CASSYSDRGLVGYTF. This rearrangement joins TRBV6-5 to TRBJ1-2, with 11 bases matching TRBD1. Trimming removed 0 bases from V and 7 bases from J; junction bases left unmatched: 4. CDR1 and CDR2 from the germline V gene are MNHEY and SVGAGI. CDR3 size: 15 residues.

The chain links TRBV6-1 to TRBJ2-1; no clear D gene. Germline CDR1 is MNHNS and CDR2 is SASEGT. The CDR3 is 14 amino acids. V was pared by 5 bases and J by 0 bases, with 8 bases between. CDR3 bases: TGTGCCAGCAGTTTATCGAGCTCCTACAATGAGCAGTTCTTC. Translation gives CASSLSSSYNEQFF.

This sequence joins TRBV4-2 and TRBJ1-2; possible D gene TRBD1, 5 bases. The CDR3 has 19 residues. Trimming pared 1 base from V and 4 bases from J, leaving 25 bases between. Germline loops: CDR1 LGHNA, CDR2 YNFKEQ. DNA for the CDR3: TGTGCCAGCAGCCAAGCCCAGGGACTCAGGACCCTTTATGGCTATGGCTACACCTTC. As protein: CASSQAQGLRTLYGYGYTF.

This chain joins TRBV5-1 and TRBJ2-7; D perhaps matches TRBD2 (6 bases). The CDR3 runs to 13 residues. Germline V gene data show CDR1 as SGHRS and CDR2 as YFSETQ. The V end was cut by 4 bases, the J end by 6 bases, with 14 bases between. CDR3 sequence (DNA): TGCGCCAGCAGCCCTGGTCGGGGGTCCGAGCAGTACGTC. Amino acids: CASSPGRGSEQYV.

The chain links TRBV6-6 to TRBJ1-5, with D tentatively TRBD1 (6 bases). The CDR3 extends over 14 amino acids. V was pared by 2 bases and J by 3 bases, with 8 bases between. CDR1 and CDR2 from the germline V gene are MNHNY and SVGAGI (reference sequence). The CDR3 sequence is CASSYNRVNQPQHF. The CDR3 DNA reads TGTGCCAGCAGTTACAACAGGGTCAATCAGCCCCAGCATTTT.